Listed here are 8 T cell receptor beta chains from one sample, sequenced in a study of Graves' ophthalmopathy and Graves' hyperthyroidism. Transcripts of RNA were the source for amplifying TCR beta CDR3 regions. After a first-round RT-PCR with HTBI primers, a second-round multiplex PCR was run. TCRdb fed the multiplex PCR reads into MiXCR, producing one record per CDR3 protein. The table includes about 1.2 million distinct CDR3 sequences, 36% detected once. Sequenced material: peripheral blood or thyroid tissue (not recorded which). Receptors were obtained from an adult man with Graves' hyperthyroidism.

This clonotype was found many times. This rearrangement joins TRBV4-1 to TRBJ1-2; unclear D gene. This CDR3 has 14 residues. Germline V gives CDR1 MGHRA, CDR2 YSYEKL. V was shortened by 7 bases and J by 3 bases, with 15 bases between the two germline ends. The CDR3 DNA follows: TGCGCCAGCACCTACGTTCCTGGTGACTATGGCTACACCTTC. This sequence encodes CASTYVPGDYGYTF.

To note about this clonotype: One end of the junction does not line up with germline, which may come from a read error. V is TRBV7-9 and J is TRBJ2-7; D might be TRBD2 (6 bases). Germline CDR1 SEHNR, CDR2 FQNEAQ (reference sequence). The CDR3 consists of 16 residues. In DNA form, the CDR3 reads TGCGCCAGCTGCTTGGAGGACGGCGGGGCCTCCTACGAGCAGTACTTC. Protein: CASCLEDGGASYEQYF.

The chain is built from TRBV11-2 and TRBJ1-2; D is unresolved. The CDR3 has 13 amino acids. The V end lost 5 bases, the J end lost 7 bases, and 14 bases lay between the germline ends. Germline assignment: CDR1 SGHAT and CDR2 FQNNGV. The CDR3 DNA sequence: TGTGCCAGCAGCGCCGGATCGAATACTGGCTACACCTTC. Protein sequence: CASSAGSNTGYTF. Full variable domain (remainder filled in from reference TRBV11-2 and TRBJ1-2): EAGVAQSPRYKIIEKRQSVAFWCNPISGHATLYWYQQILGQGPKLLIQFQNNGVVDDSQLPKDRFSAERLKGVDSTLKIQPAKLEDSAVYLCASSAGSNTGYTFGSGTRLTVV.

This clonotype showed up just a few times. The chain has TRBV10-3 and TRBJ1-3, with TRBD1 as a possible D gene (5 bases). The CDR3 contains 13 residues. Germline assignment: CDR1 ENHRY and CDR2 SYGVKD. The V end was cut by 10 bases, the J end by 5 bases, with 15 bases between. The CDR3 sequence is CASSRGTRNTIYF. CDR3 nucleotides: TGTGCCAGCAGCCGAGGGACTAGAAACACCATATATTTT.

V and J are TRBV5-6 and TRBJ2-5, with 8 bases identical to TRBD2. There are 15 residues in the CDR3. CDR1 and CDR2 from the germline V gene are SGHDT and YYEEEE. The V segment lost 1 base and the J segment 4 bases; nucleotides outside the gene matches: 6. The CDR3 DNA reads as TGTGCCAGCAGCTTGAAGAGCGGGAGAGGAGAGACCCAGTACTTC. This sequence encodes CASSLKSGRGETQYF. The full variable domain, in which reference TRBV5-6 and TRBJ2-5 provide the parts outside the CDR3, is DAGVTQSPTHLIKTRGQQVTLRCSPKSGHDTVSWYQQALGQGPQFIFQYYEEEERQRGNFPDRFSGHQFPNYSSELNVNALLLGDSALYLCASSLKSGRGETQYFGPGTRLLVL.

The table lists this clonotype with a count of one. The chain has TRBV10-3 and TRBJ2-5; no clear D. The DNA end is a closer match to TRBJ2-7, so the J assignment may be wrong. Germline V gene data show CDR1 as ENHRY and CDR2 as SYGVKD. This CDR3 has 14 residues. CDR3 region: CAIMSPRLFDEQYF. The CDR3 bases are TGTGCCATCATGAGTCCGCGCTTGTTCGACGAGCAGTACTTC.

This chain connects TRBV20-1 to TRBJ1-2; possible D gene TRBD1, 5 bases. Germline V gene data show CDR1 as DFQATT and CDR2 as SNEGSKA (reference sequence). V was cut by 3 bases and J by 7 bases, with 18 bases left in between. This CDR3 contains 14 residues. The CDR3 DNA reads TGCAGTGCTAGTTGCGGCAGGGTAGACTGTGGCTACACCTTC. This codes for CSASCGRVDCGYTF.

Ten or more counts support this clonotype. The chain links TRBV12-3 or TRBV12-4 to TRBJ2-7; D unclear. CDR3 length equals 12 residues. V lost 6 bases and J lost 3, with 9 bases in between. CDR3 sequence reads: CASRSKFYEQYF. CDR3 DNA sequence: TGTGCCAGCAGATCGAAATTCTACGAGCAGTACTTC.